This T cell receptor beta chain stems from a study of cytomegalovirus exposure and HLA in healthy donors (dated by TCRdb to about 2017). Background for the entire study: An earlier analysis of some 620 of the donors reported about 300 Gb of sequence data and 117 million unique TCR beta sequences obtained from approximately 180 million T cells. Typing coverage varied by locus: about 620-630 donors for A, B, C, DRB1 and DQB1; more than 500 for DQA1; more than 600 for DPA1; some 470 for DPB1. Roughly five DR-DQ haplotypes were handled as single units for association and clustering, since linkage in the cohort was strong. The study was designed to test whether signatures of past pathogen exposure could be identified by cataloging public T cell receptors. On average, roughly 200,000 unique TCR beta nucleotide sequences were sequenced per donor among 398 genotyped donors of the cohort, with approximately 18% of those sequences being non-productive. The T cell repertoires of several hundred subjects were profiled by immunosequencing and related to cytomegalovirus serostatus. Both class I and class II loci were covered by HLA typing, at four-digit resolution. Of the 300 to 500 genotyped donors, roughly 80% were placed in the genetic ancestry cluster associated with self-reported Caucasian donors. In the later analysis, no new phenotypic data were used to find candidate immune exposures; instead, reliance was placed on TCR beta sequences and their occurrence across donors. In a later analysis, previously published TCR beta repertoires from 670 or so donors were re-analyzed and high-resolution HLA genotyping was added so that TCR occurrence patterns could be studied. All discovery cohort repertoires had been generated on a single sequencing platform. Donor age, sex, ethnicity and CMV serostatus were compiled alongside the repertoire data. An early release covering roughly 580 HLA-typed donors comprised approximately 300 gigabases of sequencing data and approximately 85 million unique TCR sequences. In an earlier analysis of several hundred of the donors, high-throughput TCR beta sequencing was used to judge whether each TCR beta V gene segment behaved as functional or pseudogenic. In a later genetic analysis, genome-wide SNP genotypes for about 55% of the roughly 700 donors were used, and that subset was treated as a discovery cohort. To predict cytomegalovirus infection status, the study combined high-throughput TCR immunosequencing, statistical association of individual TCRs with disease status, and machine learning. Along with the approximately 670-subject first cohort, a separate validation cohort of over a hundred different subjects was used. Summary of the overall study and its limitations: This cohort had only TCR beta chains sequenced, and the lack of alpha or paired-chain data limited which features could be detected. Presence/absence analyses assumed roughly uniform sequencing depth across donors, an assumption that may not hold. The study gave a list of 150 to 200 TCR beta chains associated with cytomegalovirus. Linkage disequilibrium might explain the correlated functional status among segregating V segments, but an unknown experimental factor could not be excluded. The only immune exposure information available for the cohort was CMV serostatus. When HLA alleles, especially DR and DQ, strongly co-occurred, TCR associations were difficult to assign to individual alleles. Some 15 rarely observed V segments, including chromosome 9 orphons, were excluded from the earlier analysis of 550 to 700 of the donors because counts were too low. A further reported finding was that TCR beta sequences accurately predicted the HLA-A and HLA-B alleles for most subjects in the first cohort. A later genetic analysis reported fewer N-insertions in productive TCRs among donors in an Asian-associated ancestry cluster than the 666-donor mean. Because HLA typing was unavailable for some donors at each locus, only the typed subset was used in association tests. In a later analysis, the rate of TCR association differed among HLA loci, with DRB1 alleles having the most associated TCRs and HLA-C alleles having the fewest. A later analysis found that HLA-associated TCR beta chains were more clonally expanded and had lower generation probabilities than equally common non-associated chains. In a later genetic analysis, a missense DCLRE1C variant was associated with V-gene and J-gene trimming of TCR beta chains, and the association was replicated in an independent cohort. In a later analysis, most CMV-associated TCR beta chains were found to appear HLA-restricted, with HLA associations seemingly driven largely by CMV exposure. In a later analysis, some 18,000 TCR beta sequences were associated with specific HLA alleles at a false discovery rate of 0.05. In vitro tests confirmed that three of the cytomegalovirus-associated TCR beta chains recognize cytomegalovirus antigens. The classifier was reported to diagnose cytomegalovirus status with high specificity and sensitivity in both the original cohort and the validation cohort. According to the authors, the approach could potentially be generalized to other disease states and immunological phenotypes. Broadly in line with IMGT annotations, most TCR beta V segments showed up in productive rearrangements about 90% or about 30% of the time in an earlier analysis of approximately 640 of the donors. A later analysis reported that several top co-occurrence clusters appeared linked to parvovirus B19, influenza, CMV and Epstein-Barr virus. A cluster of highly shared sequence variants was judged likely to be a technical artifact of the sequencing pipeline. Across donors, most TCR sequences were observed very rarely, whereas some public TCRs were present in many individuals. Because the 87-base-pair reads could not distinguish some IMGT-functional V segments, including TRBV6-2 and TRBV6-3, those segments were excluded.

The cohort comprised around 700 healthy bone marrow donors. At the time of sampling, all cohort members were nominally healthy, though unrecorded immune exposures were likely present. The donor tested CMV seropositive and was one of the 289 seropositive cohort members. Every donor gave a peripheral blood sample, and the peripheral blood mononuclear cells from that sample were used for TCR beta sequencing. Genomic DNA was extracted from the blood cell samples with the Qiagen DNeasy Blood Extraction Kit. The library was built by means of the immunoSEQ multiplex PCR assay. A mixture of 60 forward primers for TCR Vbeta segments and 13 reverse primers for TCR Jbeta segments was used in the multiplex PCR. The CDR3 region of rearranged TCR beta genes was amplified from genomic DNA by a multiplex PCR assay. The amplified TCR beta libraries were sequenced on the Illumina HiSeq System as 87-base-pair reads. The published analysis was carried out like this. A later analysis tallied 75 million to 95 million unique TCR beta chains across the 666 repertoires, and approximately 9.9 million of those chains were shared by two or more donors. To remove PCR and sequencing errors, raw reads were error-corrected and collapsed into unique sequences using a nearest-neighbor algorithm that merged closely related sequences. To assign V, D and J gene segments, CDR3 sequences were aligned to IMGT reference sequences. For a sequence to be retained, a match of at least six nucleotides to both a V gene segment and a J gene segment was required. Rearrangements were classified as productive when the CDR3 lacked stop codons and remained in frame with V and J, and all other rearrangements were classified as non-productive. CDR3 was defined by IMGT convention, running from the second conserved V-encoded cysteine to the conserved J-encoded phenylalanine. The earlier analysis of more than 450 of the donors excluded sequences that lacked an unambiguous match to a single V gene segment. In an earlier analysis of approximately 500 of the donors, a V segment was called functional when productive rearrangements were above 56.7%, and segregating when the standard deviation between donors exceeded 5%. To diagnose cytomegalovirus status from the catalog of TCR beta chain sequences, a statistical classification framework was built. A later analysis assigned V and J genes by comparing TCR nucleotide sequences with IMGT/GENE-DB human TR gene sequences. In a later analysis, CDR3 sequences and most-parsimonious VDJ recombination scenarios were assigned using the TCRdist pipeline. A later analysis defined each TCR beta chain by its CDR3 amino acid sequence plus V-gene family, and excluded reads lacking a unique V-gene family. A later analysis removed 592 highly shared, low-generation-probability nucleotide sequences to deal with suspected cross-contamination and a sequencing artifact. For each public chain, a later analysis derived a clonal expansion index from normalized ranks of inferred template counts within each repertoire. In a later analysis, generation probabilities were computed with a VDJ recombination model fitted to out-of-frame rearrangements, and the resulting probabilities were checked against IGoR. In a later analysis, TCR-TCR, TCR-HLA and TCR-CMV co-occurrence was scored with hypergeometric tests, and a repertoire-size bias correction was applied to TCR pairs. A later analysis estimated false discovery rates by permuting HLA or CMV assignments 20 times. In a later analysis, co-occurring TCRs were grouped using DBSCAN, with TCRdist sequence similarity added in when clustering inside HLA-allele-positive subsets. Co-occurrence clustering excluded repertoires with fewer than 30,000 or more than 120,000 public chains, plus five with anomalous nucleotide sharing. TCRdb re-hosts the immuneACCESS table, in-frame sequences only. Its copies lack some clones; in the studies checked, an unresolved V gene accounts for under half of them, and the cause for the rest is not known. D and trimming were read from the DNA, whereas the V and J calls and clone size are those reported in that table. The sample data list roughly 180,000 clones, and more than 60% of these were observed just once. The top ten constitute about 1.5% of the sample.

From the cysteine up to the phenylalanine, the CDR3 has a length of 12 residues. The entry retains the CDR3 DNA only, 36 bases that are in frame from base 1. V loses 4 bases, J loses 5 bases, and the germline ends lie 5 bases apart. Taken from the germline V gene (reference sequence), the CDR1 and CDR2 loops are SEHNR and FQNEAQ. Concerning this clone: There is no known antigen for this receptor. No much larger clonotype is one base removed from it; base qualities were not supplied.

Sequencing was done on a sample of PBMCs. The sequence was collected from a woman aged 30 to 39 in good health and CMV-seropositive. The chain couples TRBV7-9 to TRBJ2-2, with no reliable assignment of the D segment. The CDR3 corresponds to CASSSLTGELFF. Read as DNA, the sequence is TGTGCCAGCAGCTCCCTTACCGGGGAGCTGTTTTTT. Full variable domain (CDR3 extended with the reference TRBV7-9 and TRBJ2-2 proteins): DTGVSQNPRHKITKRGQNVTFRCDPISEHNRLYWYRQTLGQGPEFLTYFQNEAQLEKSRLLSDRFSAERPKGSFSTLEIQRTEQGDSAMYLCASSSLTGELFFGEGSRLTVL.